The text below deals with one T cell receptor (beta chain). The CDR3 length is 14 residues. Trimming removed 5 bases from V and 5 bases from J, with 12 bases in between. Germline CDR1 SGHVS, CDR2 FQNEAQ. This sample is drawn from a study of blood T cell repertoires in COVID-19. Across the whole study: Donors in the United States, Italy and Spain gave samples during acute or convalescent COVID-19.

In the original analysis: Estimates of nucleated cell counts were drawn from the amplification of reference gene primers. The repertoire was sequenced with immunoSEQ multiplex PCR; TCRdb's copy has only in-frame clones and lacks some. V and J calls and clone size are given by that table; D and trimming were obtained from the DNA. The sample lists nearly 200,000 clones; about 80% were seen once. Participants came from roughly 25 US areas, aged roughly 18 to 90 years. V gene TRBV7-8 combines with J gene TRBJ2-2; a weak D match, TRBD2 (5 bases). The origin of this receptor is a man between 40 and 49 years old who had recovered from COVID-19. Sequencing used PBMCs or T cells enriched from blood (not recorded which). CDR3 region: CASSHIGGTGELFF. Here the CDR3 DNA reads TGTGCCAGCAGCCACATCGGAGGAACCGGGGAGCTGTTTTTT.